Presented here are 32 T cell receptor beta chains from one specimen sequenced in a study of brain metastases from non-small cell lung cancer. Sequenced by immunoSEQ multiplex PCR; TCRdb stores in-frame clones only, minus some. This sample has 15,000 or so clones, with around 86% found just once. Sequencing was performed on primary lung tumor tissue. These receptors were obtained from a donor at least 40 years old with non-small cell lung cancer.

The chain is built from TRBV7-7 and TRBJ2-1; TRBD2 is a possible D gene (6 bases). The CDR3 loop spans 15 amino acids. The V and J ends lost 4 bases and 8 bases respectively, with 18 bases between them. Germline V gene lookup returns CDR1 SSHAT and CDR2 FNYEAQ (reference sequence). Here the CDR3 reads CASSSGPAPGDEQFF. The CDR3 nucleotides read TGTGCCAGCAGCTCTGGGCCTGCGCCGGGAGATGAGCAGTTCTTC.

The CDR3 nucleotides read TGTGCCAGCAGCCCGGTGACAGCAACTGGGGCAGATACGCAGTATTTT. It translates to CASSPVTATGADTQYF. The rearrangement joins TRBV5-6 to TRBJ2-3, with D perhaps TRBD1 (5 bases). Trimming removed 4 bases at V and 4 bases at J, with 19 bases between. Germline V gene data show CDR1 as SGHDT and CDR2 as YYEEEE. This CDR3 region has 16 residues.

This chain uses TRBV6-6 with TRBJ1-1; 9 bases agree with TRBD1. CDR1 MNHNY and CDR2 SVGAGI come from the germline V gene (reference sequence). V shed 6 bases, J shed 4 bases, and the junction held 6 bases outside the gene matches. The CDR3 extends over 14 amino acids. CDR3 bases: TGTGCCAGCAGCGAATTGACAGGGGGCACTGAAGCTTTCTTT. Protein: CASSELTGGTEAFF.

This chain joins TRBV7-2 and TRBJ1-5; 9 bases fit TRBD1. CDR1 and CDR2 from the germline V gene are SGHTA and FQGNSA. This CDR3 comprises 16 residues. V lost 4 bases, J lost 6 bases, and 10 bases stayed unmatched. The CDR3 DNA reads as TGTGCCAGCAGCTCAACAGGGGGCGCGGGGGGTCAGCCCCAGCATTTT. Encoded protein: CASSSTGGAGGQPQHF. The whole variable domain, filled in from reference TRBV7-2 and TRBJ1-5, reads GAGVSQSPSNKVTEKGKDVELRCDPISGHTALYWYRQSLGQGLEFLIYFQGNSAPDKSGLPSDRFSAERTGGSVSTLTIQRTQQEDSAVYLCASSSTGGAGGQPQHFGDGTRLSIL.

The V gene is TRBV7-9, the J gene TRBJ1-1, with TRBD1 matching 7 bases. This CDR3 spans 14 amino acids. Germline V gives CDR1 SEHNR, CDR2 FQNEAQ (reference sequence). The trim removed 4 bases at V and 7 bases at J, leaving 9 bases unmatched. The CDR3 region has the DNA TGTGCCAGCAGCTCCCAGACAGGGCAAAATGAAGCTTTCTTT. Translated: CASSSQTGQNEAFF. Combining the CDR3 with reference TRBV7-9 and TRBJ1-1 gives the whole variable domain DTGVSQNPRHKITKRGQNVTFRCDPISEHNRLYWYRQTLGQGPEFLTYFQNEAQLEKSRLLSDRFSAERPKGSFSTLEIQRTEQGDSAMYLCASSSQTGQNEAFFGQGTRLTVV.

This clone showed up just once. The gene calls are TRBV12-5 and TRBJ1-2; D possibly corresponds to TRBD1 (6 bases). The germline gives CDR1 LGHNT, CDR2 FRNRAP. CDR3 length: 14 residues. The germline V and J ends were trimmed by 5 bases and 0 bases, with 10 bases remaining between them. CDR3 nucleotide sequence: TGTGCTAGTGGTGTAGACAGGTCTAACTATGGCTACACCTTC. It encodes CASGVDRSNYGYTF.

The rearrangement links TRBV7-8 to TRBJ2-3; 10 nucleotides match TRBD2. After removal of 4 bases from V and 3 bases from J, the junction contained 4 bases not matched to a gene. From germline, CDR1 is SGHVS and CDR2 FQNEAQ. The CDR3 is made up of 15 amino acids. DNA for the CDR3: TGTGCCAGCAGCTCCCCTAGCGGGGGAACAGATACGCAGTATTTT. It codes for CASSSPSGGTDTQYF.

The chain combines TRBV11-1 with TRBJ2-5; TRBD2 agrees at 8 bases. V shed 8 bases and J 4 bases; nucleotides not matched to a gene: 12. CDR1 is SGHAT and CDR2 is FQDESV in the germline V gene (reference sequence). The CDR3 covers 15 residues. The CDR3 is CASSPGRGGSETQYF. CDR3 nucleotides: TGTGCCAGCTCCCCGGGCCGGGGGGGCTCAGAGACCCAGTACTTC.

This clone has just a few counts. The chain joins TRBV21-1 to TRBJ2-2; TRBD1 reflects the table's D call only, with no check against the DNA. TRBV21-1 is flagged as a pseudogene. The CDR3 contains 15 residues. The CDR3 loop is CASSKARQGTGELFF. The CDR3 nucleotides are TGTGCCAGCAGCAAAGCACGTCAGGGCACCGGGGAGCTGTTTTTT.

This clone was counted a few times. This rearrangement joins TRBV6-1 to TRBJ1-4; 8 positions agree with TRBD1. CDR1 is MNHNS, CDR2 SASEGT, per germline. The CDR3 loop spans 15 amino acids. Trimming at V came to 3 bases and at J to 8 bases, leaving 8 bases not matched to a gene. The CDR3 loop reads CASSDLQGVGEKLFF. CDR3 sequence (DNA): TGTGCCAGCAGTGACCTACAGGGGGTGGGAGAAAAACTGTTTTTT.

This chain uses TRBV18 with TRBJ2-5, with D possibly being TRBD1 or TRBD2 (5 bases each). This CDR3 has 15 amino acids. Germline CDR1 and CDR2: KGHSH and LQKENI. V lost 0 bases to trimming and J lost 5 bases, with 13 bases between them. The CDR3 is CASSPPRGPGETQYF. DNA for the CDR3: TGTGCCAGCTCACCACCGAGGGGACCGGGGGAGACCCAGTACTTC.

V gene TRBV5-1 combines with J gene TRBJ1-1; D remains ambiguous. V lost 1 base, J lost 1 base, and 11 bases lay in between. The CDR3 loop spans 15 amino acids. The germline CDR1 and CDR2 sequences are SGHRS and YFSETQ. The CDR3 here is CASSLNGRENTEAFF. The CDR3 DNA is TGCGCCAGCAGCTTGAACGGGCGAGAGAACACTGAAGCTTTCTTT.

The chain employs TRBV18 and TRBJ2-1, with 7 bases identical to TRBD2. The CDR3 is made up of 15 amino acids. With 0 bases clipped from V and 5 bases from J, the junction kept 4 bases outside the gene matches. Germline V gene data show CDR1 as KGHSH and CDR2 as LQKENI. This chain's CDR3 is CASSPPPGGNNEQFF. CDR3 bases: TGTGCCAGCTCACCACCCCCCGGGGGGAACAATGAGCAGTTCTTC.

The J gene is TRBJ1-4, the V gene TRBV28; a possible D gene is TRBD1 (5 bases). Trimming stripped 4 bases from V and 8 bases from J, with 14 bases between. The CDR3 is 14 amino acids. The germline gives CDR1 MDHEN, CDR2 SYDVKM. The CDR3 sequence is CASSSGQAREKLFF. CDR3 DNA sequence: TGTGCCAGCAGTTCTGGACAAGCGCGGGAAAAACTGTTTTTT.

V usage is TRBV7-3 and J usage is TRBJ2-5, with 10 bases lining up with TRBD1. CDR1 SGHTA and CDR2 FQGTGA come from the germline V gene. Germline trimming cut 5 bases from V and 4 bases from J; bases unmatched to any gene: 7. The CDR3 runs 15 residues. CDR3: CASSRAGTGVETQYF. CDR3 bases: TGTGCCAGCAGCCGTGCCGGGACAGGGGTAGAGACCCAGTACTTC. The variable domain in full, completed from reference TRBV7-3 and TRBJ2-5, reads GAGVSQTPSNKVTEKGKYVELRCDPISGHTALYWYRQSLGQGPEFLIYFQGTGAADDSGLPNDRFFAVRPEGSVSTLKIQRTERGDSAVYLCASSRAGTGVETQYFGPGTRLLVL.

The chain uses TRBV10-3 and TRBJ1-4; D might be TRBD1 (5 bases). The length of the CDR3 is 15 residues. CDR1 and CDR2 (germline): ENHRY, SYGVKD. V shed 8 bases and J shed 0 bases, with 13 bases lying between them. The CDR3 DNA follows: TGTGCCATCCACCAGGGCACAACAACTAATGAAAAACTGTTTTTT. Translating gives CAIHQGTTTNEKLFF.

V usage is TRBV3-1 (or the pseudogene TRBV3-2) and J usage is TRBJ1-3; tentative D call: TRBD1 (5 bases). Trimming removed 4 bases at V and 4 bases at J, with 14 bases between. This CDR3 has 15 amino acids. Germline assignment: CDR1 LGHDT and CDR2 YNNKEL (reference sequence). The CDR3 DNA is TGTGCCAGCAGCCCCCTCGCAGGGTCGGGAAACACCATATATTTT. Protein product: CASSPLAGSGNTIYF.

The V and J genes are TRBV30 and TRBJ1-6; possibly TRBD1 for D (6 bases). CDR1 is GTSNPN, CDR2 SVGIG, per germline (reference sequence). The CDR3 contains 16 residues. Trimming removed 4 bases at V and 5 bases at J, with 18 bases between. The CDR3 region has the DNA TGTGCCTGGATTAATAAGGGGGGGGCGGATAATTCACCCCTCCACTTT. It codes for CAWINKGGADNSPLHF.

This sequence joins TRBV19 and TRBJ1-1; D is unresolved. The V and J ends lost 3 bases and 0 bases respectively, with 8 bases between them. The CDR3 consists of 14 residues. CDR1 and CDR2 (germline): LNHDA, SQIVND (reference sequence). CDR3 sequence: CASSILGLNTEAFF. CDR3 bases: TGTGCCAGTAGTATCCTCGGCCTGAACACTGAAGCTTTCTTT.

This clone has just a few counts. The gene calls are TRBV5-1 and TRBJ1-4, with TRBD1 matching over 9 bases. CDR1 is SGHRS, CDR2 YFSETQ, per germline. V lost 4 bases and J lost 2; bases outside the gene matches: 3. The CDR3 runs to 15 residues. The CDR3 loop is CASSDRGYTNEKLFF. The CDR3 coding sequence is TGCGCCAGCAGCGACAGGGGGTATACTAATGAAAAACTGTTTTTT.

This clone has only a few counts. V and J are TRBV9 and TRBJ2-3, with D perhaps TRBD1 or TRBD2 (5 bases each). This CDR3 is built from 14 residues. V shed 2 bases and J shed 2 bases, with 9 bases lying between them. Germline V lookup: CDR1 SGDLS, CDR2 YYNGEE. This chain's CDR3 is CASSVRGVTDTQYF. The CDR3 DNA follows: TGTGCCAGCAGCGTGAGAGGGGTCACAGATACGCAGTATTTT.

The rearrangement uses TRBV7-2 and TRBJ2-1, with TRBD2 matching over 10 bases. This CDR3 region has 18 residues. Germline assignment: CDR1 SGHTA and CDR2 FQGNSA. The J segment lost 5 bases and the V segment lost 2 bases, leaving 12 bases of the junction unmatched. CDR3 protein: CASSLRRQSGGADNEQFF. DNA of the CDR3: TGTGCCAGCAGCTTACGACGGCAGAGCGGGGGGGCAGACAATGAGCAGTTCTTC.

The chain uses TRBV6-6 and TRBJ1-5; maybe TRBD1 (6 bases). In germline, CDR1 is MNHNY, CDR2 SVGAGI (reference sequence). Trimming shortened V by 6 bases and J by 2 bases, and 17 bases separated the two germline ends. This CDR3 comprises 16 residues. CDR3 loop: CASSSAGQSGNQPQHF. CDR3 bases: TGTGCCAGCAGCTCCGCTGGACAGTCTGGCAATCAGCCCCAGCATTTT.

The rearrangement links TRBV4-3 to TRBJ2-1; D call uncertain. Trimming took 3 bases from V and 0 from J, leaving 12 bases between them. The CDR3 length is 16 residues. Germline V gives CDR1 LGHNA, CDR2 YSLEER. The CDR3 loop reads CASSHVLRSSYNEQFF. CDR3 in DNA: TGCGCCAGCAGCCATGTCCTAAGGAGCTCCTACAATGAGCAGTTCTTC.

The V gene is TRBV5-5, the J gene TRBJ1-1; D is uncertain. This CDR3 is 13 amino acids long. Germline CDR1 SGHKS, CDR2 YYEKEE (reference sequence). The V gene lost 0 bases and the J gene lost 1 base, with 4 bases spanning the gap. CDR3 amino acids: CASSLGGNTEAFF. CDR3 in DNA: TGTGCCAGCAGCTTGGGAGGGAACACTGAAGCTTTCTTT. Using reference TRBV5-5 and TRBJ1-1 for the parts outside the CDR3, the full variable domain is DAGVTQSPTHLIKTRGQQVTLRCSPISGHKSVSWYQQVLGQGPQFIFQYYEKEERGRGNFPDRFSARQFPNYSSELNVNALLLGDSALYLCASSLGGNTEAFFGQGTRLTVV.

This chain uses TRBV3-1 (or the pseudogene TRBV3-2) with TRBJ1-2; D call uncertain. Trimming took off 0 bases at V and 3 bases at J, with 23 bases between the two ends. The CDR3 covers 19 residues. Germline V gene sequence: CDR1 LGHDT, CDR2 YNNKEL (reference sequence). CDR3 sequence (DNA): TGTGCCAGCAGCCAAGAAGGTTCGGGAAAAGGATCCATTTACTATGGCTACACCTTC. Its translation: CASSQEGSGKGSIYYGYTF.

V usage is TRBV5-1 and J usage is TRBJ1-1; D perhaps matches TRBD1 (6 bases). The V gene lost 4 bases and the J gene lost 5 bases, with 18 bases spanning the gap. Germline V gene lookup returns CDR1 SGHRS and CDR2 YFSETQ. The CDR3 loop spans 15 amino acids. Here the CDR3 reads CASSRTQGLLTEAFF. CDR3 nucleotide sequence: TGCGCCAGCAGCCGAACACAGGGACTCTTGACTGAAGCTTTCTTT.

This chain links TRBV6-2 or TRBV6-3 with TRBJ1-6, with TRBD1 identical over 9 bases. The CDR3 is made up of 16 amino acids. CDR1 is MNHEY and CDR2 is SVGEGT in the germline V gene. With V trimmed by 3 bases and J by 9 bases, 9 bases remained unmatched. The CDR3 sequence is CASSYSPGQGFSPLHF. The CDR3 nucleotides read TGTGCCAGCAGTTATTCACCGGGACAGGGCTTTTCACCCCTCCACTTT.

The chain joins TRBV14 to TRBJ2-1, with TRBD2 matching 10 bases. V dropped 5 bases and J dropped 5; count of bases not matched to a gene: 6. Looked up from germline, CDR1 is SGHDN and CDR2 is FVKESK. The CDR3 runs to 15 residues. CDR3 DNA sequence: TGTGCCAGCAGCAACATAGCGGGGGGCGACAATGAGCAGTTCTTC. Translation: CASSNIAGGDNEQFF.

The V gene is TRBV7-2, the J gene TRBJ1-2, with 9 bases matching TRBD1. The CDR3 extends over 14 amino acids. CDR1 is SGHTA and CDR2 is FQGNSA in the germline V gene. V dropped 3 bases and J dropped 8; count of bases not matched to a gene: 7. The DNA of the CDR3 is TGTGCCAGCAGCTTGAACCGGGACAGGGTAGGCTACACCTTC. It yields the protein CASSLNRDRVGYTF. Full variable domain (rest looked up from reference TRBV7-2 and TRBJ1-2): GAGVSQSPSNKVTEKGKDVELRCDPISGHTALYWYRQSLGQGLEFLIYFQGNSAPDKSGLPSDRFSAERTGGSVSTLTIQRTQQEDSAVYLCASSLNRDRVGYTFGSGTRLTVV.

J is TRBJ1-5 and V is TRBV5-5, with 10 bases that match TRBD1. CDR3 size: 16 residues. After removal of 3 bases from V and 5 bases from J, the junction contained 8 bases not matched to a gene. Germline V gene sequence: CDR1 SGHKS, CDR2 YYEKEE (reference sequence). The CDR3 sequence is CASSSDRGLRDQPQHF. As DNA, the CDR3 is TGTGCCAGCAGCTCCGACAGGGGGCTACGGGATCAGCCCCAGCATTTT.

The CDR3 loop reads CSGRGNYEQYF. In nucleotides, the CDR3 is TGCAGTGGTAGGGGGAACTACGAGCAGTACTTC. This chain connects TRBV20-1 to TRBJ2-7; a weak D match, TRBD1 (6 bases). The length of the CDR3 is 11 residues. From germline, CDR1 is DFQATT and CDR2 SNEGSKA (reference sequence). Deletions cut 7 bases from V and 3 bases from J, with 10 bases between.